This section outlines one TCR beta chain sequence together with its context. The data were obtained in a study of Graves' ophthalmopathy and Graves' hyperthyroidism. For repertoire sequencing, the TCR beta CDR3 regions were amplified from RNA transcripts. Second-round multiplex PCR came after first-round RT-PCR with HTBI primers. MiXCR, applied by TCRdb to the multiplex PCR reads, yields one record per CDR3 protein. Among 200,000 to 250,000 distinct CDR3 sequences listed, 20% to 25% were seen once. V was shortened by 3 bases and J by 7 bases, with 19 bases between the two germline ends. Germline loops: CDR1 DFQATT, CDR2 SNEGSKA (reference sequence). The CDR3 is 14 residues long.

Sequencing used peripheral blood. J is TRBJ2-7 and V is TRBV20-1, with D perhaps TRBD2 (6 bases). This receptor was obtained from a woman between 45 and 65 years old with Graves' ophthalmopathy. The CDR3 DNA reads TGCAGTGCTAGGGAGGGAGCGGACCTTGGGGAGCAGTACTTC. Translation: CSAREGADLGEQYF.